One sample yielded the 24 T cell receptor beta chains listed below, sequenced in a study of CD8+ T cells in alopecia areata. Treatment specified: oral pan-JAK inhibitor, 5-10 mg twice daily. The sequencing template was cDNA reverse transcribed from extracted RNA. Clones were read by immunoSEQ multiplex PCR, and TCRdb kept only the in-frame ones, dropping some. The sample lists under 350,000 clones; 58% were seen once. The sequences come from CD4+ T cells sorted from blood, collected at week 24, from a patient treated with tofacitinib. Every receptor here comes from a human donor with alopecia areata.

The chain carries TRBV29-1 and TRBJ2-1, with D tentatively TRBD1 (6 bases). The CDR3 sequence is 11 residues long. Germline V lookup: CDR1 SQVTM, CDR2 ANQGSEA. V dropped 8 bases and J dropped 15 bases, with 20 bases sitting between them. This chain's CDR3 is CSCKGGDHPFF. The CDR3 DNA reads TGCAGCTGTAAAGGGGGTGACCATCCGTTCTTC.

Note on this clone: This sample also contains other DNA sequences that code for the same CDR3. The chain links TRBV29-1 to TRBJ1-1, with TRBD1 as a possible D gene (5 bases). The germline V and J ends were trimmed by 4 bases and 4 bases, with 13 bases remaining between them. The germline gives CDR1 SQVTM, CDR2 ANQGSEA. CDR3 length equals 13 residues. The CDR3: CSVGGLLGTEAFF. DNA of the CDR3: TGCAGCGTTGGGGGACTTTTAGGCACTGAAGCTTTCTTT.

The chain couples TRBV5-1 to TRBJ2-7; D is perhaps TRBD1 (5 bases). The ends were cut back, 4 bases at V and 3 bases at J, with 11 bases in the middle. CDR1 SGHRS and CDR2 YFSETQ come from the germline V gene. The CDR3 contains 13 residues. The CDR3 DNA follows: TGCGCCAGCAGCACCGGACATCACTACGAGCAGTACTTC. This codes for CASSTGHHYEQYF.

The CDR3 DNA sequence: TGTGCCATCAGGGAGATTGGACAGGGCCACGAGCAGTACTTC. Amino acids: CAIREIGQGHEQYF. The chain joins TRBV6-5 to TRBJ2-7; TRBD1 matches at 8 bases. This CDR3 contains 14 residues. V was pared by 10 bases and J by 5 bases, with 13 bases of the junction left unmatched. CDR1 MNHEY and CDR2 SVGAGI come from the germline V gene.

This sequence joins TRBV4-1 and TRBJ1-1; D uncertain. Trimming shortened V by 0 bases and J by 5 bases, and 10 bases separated the two germline ends. Germline loops: CDR1 MGHRA, CDR2 YSYEKL. The CDR3 extends over 14 amino acids. DNA for the CDR3: TGCGCCAGCAGCCAAGACTATATAGGGACTGAAGCTTTCTTT. As protein: CASSQDYIGTEAFF.

The chain carries TRBV15 and TRBJ2-1; 7 bases fit TRBD1. The CDR3 contains 13 residues. Unmatched junction bases numbered 0, after V lost 1 base and J lost 6 bases. Germline CDR1 is LNHNV and CDR2 is YYDKDF (reference sequence). The CDR3 loop reads CATSRGQGNEQFF. The CDR3 DNA reads TGTGCCACCAGCAGAGGACAGGGCAATGAGCAGTTCTTC. Full variable domain (rest looked up from reference TRBV15 and TRBJ2-1): DAMVIQNPRYQVTQFGKPVTLSCSQTLNHNVMYWYQQKSSQAPKLLFHYYDKDFNNEADTPDNFQSRRPNTSFCFLDIRSPGLGDTAMYLCATSRGQGNEQFFGPGTRLTVL.

This clone was detected only a few times. The genes are TRBV30 and TRBJ1-1; D call uncertain. Germline lookup yields CDR1 GTSNPN and CDR2 SVGIG (reference sequence). The CDR3 is 14 residues long. The V and J ends lost 0 bases and 7 bases respectively, with 15 bases between them. The CDR3 bases are TGTGCCTGGAGTGTACCACCGTCCCGTGGTGAAGCTTTCTTT. Protein sequence: CAWSVPPSRGEAFF.

The sample holds one count of this clone. The chain joins TRBV7-2 to TRBJ2-5; the match to TRBD2 covers 7 bases. Per germline, CDR1 SGHTA and CDR2 FQGNSA. There are 15 residues in the CDR3. J lost 5 bases, V lost 4 bases, and 10 bases had no gene match. CDR3: CASSWPGGSRETQYF. CDR3 coding DNA: TGTGCCAGCAGCTGGCCGGGGGGATCCCGGGAGACCCAGTACTTC.

The V and J genes are TRBV13 and TRBJ1-1; 7 bases map to TRBD1. This CDR3 has 15 residues. CDR1 and CDR2 (germline): PRHDT, FYEKMQ (reference sequence). Trimming took 5 bases from V and 0 from J; bases not matched to a gene: 6. CDR3 sequence reads: CASSGDRAMNTEAFF. The CDR3 DNA reads TGTGCCAGCAGCGGCGACAGGGCGATGAACACTGAAGCTTTCTTT.

The chain links TRBV9 to TRBJ2-1, with D perhaps matching TRBD1 or TRBD2 (5 bases each). The CDR3 has 15 residues. CDR1 SGDLS and CDR2 YYNGEE come from the germline V gene. V lost 0 bases and J lost 2, with 9 bases in between. Here the CDR3 reads CASSVVGETYNEQFF. In DNA form, the CDR3 reads TGTGCCAGCAGCGTAGTGGGGGAAACCTACAATGAGCAGTTCTTC.

CDR3 DNA: TGCAGCGTTGTTGTAGGGGGCAACTACGAGCAGTACTTC. It yields the protein CSVVVGGNYEQYF. V gene TRBV29-1 combines with J gene TRBJ2-7; 7 bases are a match to TRBD1. Per the germline V gene, CDR1 is SQVTM and CDR2 is ANQGSEA. This CDR3 has 13 residues. Losses at the gene ends were 4 bases for V and 3 bases for J; bases not matched to a gene: 6.

The V call is TRBV5-1, the J call TRBJ2-1, with 7 bases aligning to TRBD2. V was pared by 2 bases and J by 7 bases, with 15 bases of the junction left unmatched. This CDR3 comprises 17 residues. The V gene's germline CDR1 is SGHRS and CDR2 YFSETQ. The CDR3 here is CASSLNLGGGSRNEQFF. CDR3 bases: TGCGCCAGCAGCTTAAATTTAGGCGGGGGTTCGAGGAATGAGCAGTTCTTC.

The chain carries TRBV4-1 and TRBJ2-4, with D maybe TRBD2 (7 bases). This CDR3 has 18 residues. In germline, CDR1 is MGHRA, CDR2 YSYEKL. The V and J ends lost 4 bases and 0 bases respectively, with 19 bases between them. CDR3 sequence (DNA): TGCGCCAGCAGCCCCCGGGCGGGGGCCCTGTTAGCCAAAAACATTCAGTACTTC. Amino acids: CASSPRAGALLAKNIQYF.

The rearrangement uses TRBV15 and TRBJ2-1; D is perhaps TRBD2 (6 bases). Trimming pared 1 base from V and 3 bases from J, leaving 16 bases between. The germline V gene has CDR1 LNHNV and CDR2 YYDKDF (reference sequence). CDR3 length: 17 amino acids. Here the CDR3 reads CATSRVQVAVNYNEQFF. The CDR3, as DNA: TGTGCCACCAGCAGAGTACAGGTAGCGGTGAACTACAATGAGCAGTTCTTC.

In its sample, this clone was seen a few times. The chain has TRBV30 and TRBJ1-2; TRBD1 is a possible D gene (5 bases). Germline lookup yields CDR1 GTSNPN and CDR2 SVGIG (reference sequence). This CDR3 spans 15 amino acids. Trimming shortened V by 0 bases and J by 1 base, and 12 bases separated the two germline ends. The CDR3 bases are TGTGCCTGGAGTGTACCAGGGCCTTTTAACTATGGCTACACCTTC. This encodes CAWSVPGPFNYGYTF.

This clone is medium-sized (0.01 to 0.1%) by share. This chain uses TRBV28 with TRBJ2-1, with 9 bases fitting TRBD2. Trimming removed 1 base from V and 10 bases from J; junction bases left unmatched: 8. CDR1 and CDR2 from the germline V gene are MDHEN and SYDVKM. The CDR3 has 15 amino acids. The CDR3 DNA reads as TGTGCCAGCAGTTTATTTGGACTAGCGATTAACGAGCAGTTCTTC. This gives the protein CASSLFGLAINEQFF.

This rearrangement joins TRBV29-1 to TRBJ2-5; D is undetermined. The length of the CDR3 is 13 residues. Trimming removed 8 bases at V and 4 bases at J, with 17 bases between. In germline, CDR1 is SQVTM, CDR2 ANQGSEA. CDR3 coding DNA: TGCAGCCTGAGACCAGTCTTAACAGAGACCCAGTACTTC. Translating gives CSLRPVLTETQYF.

This clone was found once. The chain has TRBV29-1 and TRBJ2-3; TRBD1 agrees at 10 bases. CDR1 SQVTM and CDR2 ANQGSEA come from the germline V gene. The junction had 10 bases not matched to a gene; V was cut back by 4 bases and J by 3 bases. The CDR3 is made up of 16 amino acids. The CDR3 DNA reads TGCAGCGTTGCCGGTTCGGACAGGGGGGAGACAGATACGCAGTATTTT. Its translation: CSVAGSDRGETDTQYF.

The chain combines TRBV18 with TRBJ2-3; 7 positions match TRBD2. Germline V CDR1 and CDR2: KGHSH, LQKENI. The CDR3 extends over 17 amino acids. The V and J ends lost 1 base and 0 bases, in that order; junction bases with no gene match: 7. CDR3 sequence (DNA): TGTGCCAGCTCACCACGGTCGAGCGGGGCTAGCACAGATACGCAGTATTTT. Encoded protein: CASSPRSSGASTDTQYF.

This clone occurred a few times. The chain employs TRBV7-8 and TRBJ2-5; unclear D gene. V was pared by 5 bases and J by 5 bases, with 12 bases between. CDR1 is SGHVS and CDR2 is FQNEAQ in the germline V gene. This CDR3 region has 13 residues. The CDR3 sequence: CASSQTLGETQYF. CDR3 DNA: TGTGCCAGCAGCCAAACATTGGGGGAGACCCAGTACTTC. The entire variable domain, with the rest obtained from reference TRBV7-8 and TRBJ2-5, is as follows: GAGVSQSPRYKVAKRGQDVALRCDPISGHVSLFWYQQALGQGPEFLTYFQNEAQLDKSGLPSDRFFAERPEGSVSTLKIQRTQQEDSAVYLCASSQTLGETQYFGPGTRLLVL.

A few counts support this clone. V is TRBV5-5 and J is TRBJ2-5; D is uncertain. Germline values: CDR1 SGHKS, CDR2 YYEKEE (reference sequence). The CDR3 covers 14 residues. Trimming removed 1 base from V and 5 bases from J, with 12 bases in between. The CDR3: CASSLMQVEETQYF. DNA for the CDR3: TGTGCCAGCAGCTTGATGCAGGTCGAGGAGACCCAGTACTTC.

The V gene is TRBV29-1, the J gene TRBJ2-7; weak D call: TRBD1 (5 bases). The germline V gene encodes CDR1 SQVTM and CDR2 ANQGSEA. This CDR3 is 11 amino acids long. V was trimmed by 6 bases and J by 5 bases, leaving 11 bases between them. The CDR3 sequence is CSVAPGHEQYF. The CDR3 coding sequence is TGCAGCGTCGCCCCAGGGCACGAGCAGTACTTC.

About this clone itself: The same CDR3 also results from other DNA sequences found in this sample. The V call is TRBV29-1, the J call TRBJ2-3, with 7 bases matching TRBD2. The ends lost 3 bases at V and 3 bases at J; junction bases unmatched: 6. CDR3 length equals 14 residues. Germline CDR1 is SQVTM and CDR2 is ANQGSEA. As DNA, the CDR3 is TGCAGCGTTGAGGGGGGGAGAGGGACAGATACGCAGTATTTT. Translation: CSVEGGRGTDTQYF.

The chain is built from TRBV29-1 and TRBJ2-1; D may match TRBD1 or TRBD2 (6 bases each). The CDR3 runs 15 residues. Germline values: CDR1 SQVTM, CDR2 ANQGSEA. The V end lost 4 bases, the J end lost 0 bases, and 13 bases lay between the germline ends. This chain's CDR3 is CSVVRGGFSYNEQFF. The CDR3 bases are TGCAGCGTTGTTCGAGGGGGGTTCTCCTACAATGAGCAGTTCTTC.